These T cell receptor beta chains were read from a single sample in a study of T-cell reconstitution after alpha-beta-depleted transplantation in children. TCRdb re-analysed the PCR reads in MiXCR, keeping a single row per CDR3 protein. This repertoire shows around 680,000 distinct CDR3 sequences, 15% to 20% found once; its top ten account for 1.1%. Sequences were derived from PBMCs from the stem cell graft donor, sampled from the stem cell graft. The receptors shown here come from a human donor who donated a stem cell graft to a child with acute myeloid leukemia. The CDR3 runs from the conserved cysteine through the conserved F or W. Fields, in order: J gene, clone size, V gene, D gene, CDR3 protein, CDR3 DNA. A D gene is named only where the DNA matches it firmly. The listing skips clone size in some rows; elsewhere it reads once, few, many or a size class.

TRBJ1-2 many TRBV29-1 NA CSVSGYTF TGCAGCGTTAGCGGCTACACCTTC
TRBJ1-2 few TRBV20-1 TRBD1 CSAPVSGTGGLYGYTF TGCAGTGCTCCAGTCTCCGGGACAGGGGGCCTCTATGGCTACACCTTC
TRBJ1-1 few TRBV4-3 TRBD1 CASSQDSSGGLEAFF TGCGCCAGCAGCCAAGATTCATCAGGGGGCCTTGAAGCTTTCTTT
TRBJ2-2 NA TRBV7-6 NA CASTTVGPGELFF TGTGCCAGCACTACGGTCGGGCCTGGGGAGCTGTTTTTT
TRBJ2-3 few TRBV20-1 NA CSARDPGAPSTDTQYF TGCAGTGCTAGAGATCCGGGGGCACCTAGCACAGATACGCAGTATTTT
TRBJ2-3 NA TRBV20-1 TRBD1 CSALQGPDTDTQYF TGCAGTGCTTTACAGGGGCCCGACACAGATACGCAGTATTTT
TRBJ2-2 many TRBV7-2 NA CASSPSNTGELFF TGTGCCAGCAGCCCCTCGAACACCGGGGAGCTGTTTTTT
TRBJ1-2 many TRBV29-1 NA CSVVKRNYGYTF TGCAGCGTTGTTAAACGGAACTATGGCTACACCTTC
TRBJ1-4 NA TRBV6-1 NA CASRGQGEAFNEKLFF TGTGCCAGCAGAGGGCAGGGAGAGGCCTTTAATGAAAAGCTGTTTTTT
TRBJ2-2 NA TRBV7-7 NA CASSMGRGSTGELFF TGTGCCAGCAGCATGGGACGAGGTAGCACCGGGGAGCTGTTTTTT
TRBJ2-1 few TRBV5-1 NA CASSLDPGAFYNEQFF TGCGCCAGCAGCTTAGACCCAGGGGCCTTCTACAATGAGCAGTTCTTC
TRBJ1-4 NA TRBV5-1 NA CASSLVSLNEKLFF TGCGCCAGCAGCTTGGTATCGCTTAATGAAAAACTGTTTTTT
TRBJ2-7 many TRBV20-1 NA CSARDFLTGSSYEQYF TGCAGTGCTAGAGATTTCCTGACAGGTAGCTCCTACGAGCAGTACTTC
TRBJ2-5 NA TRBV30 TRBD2 CAWSRTSGKETQYF TGTGCCTGGAGTCGGACTAGTGGGAAAGAGACCCAGTACTTC
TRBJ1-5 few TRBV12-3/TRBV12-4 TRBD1 CASRHGQGVLDQPQHF TGTGCCAGCAGACATGGACAGGGAGTACTGGATCAGCCCCAGCATTTT
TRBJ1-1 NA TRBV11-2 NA CASRWPNSEAFF TGTGCCAGCAGGTGGCCGAACAGCGAAGCTTTCTTT
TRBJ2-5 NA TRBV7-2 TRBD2 CASSLGRPSGPETQYF TGTGCCAGCAGCTTAGGTCGCCCTAGCGGGCCGGAGACCCAGTACTTC
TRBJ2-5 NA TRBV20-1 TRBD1 CSARDLDRGRQETQYF TGCAGTGCTAGAGACCTCGACAGGGGCCGACAAGAGACCCAGTACTTC
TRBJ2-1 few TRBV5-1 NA CASSFDGTTYNEQFF TGCGCCAGCAGCTTCGATGGTACGACCTACAATGAGCAGTTCTTC
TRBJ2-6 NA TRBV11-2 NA CAGLGGAGANVLTF TGTGCCGGTTTAGGGGGAGCTGGGGCCAACGTCCTGACTTTC
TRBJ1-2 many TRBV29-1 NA CSVGRPGDYGYTF TGCAGCGTTGGAAGGCCAGGGGACTATGGCTACACCTTC
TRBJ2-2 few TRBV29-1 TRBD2 CSVKSGRVKGELFF TGCAGCGTTAAGTCAGGGAGGGTAAAAGGGGAGCTGTTTTTT